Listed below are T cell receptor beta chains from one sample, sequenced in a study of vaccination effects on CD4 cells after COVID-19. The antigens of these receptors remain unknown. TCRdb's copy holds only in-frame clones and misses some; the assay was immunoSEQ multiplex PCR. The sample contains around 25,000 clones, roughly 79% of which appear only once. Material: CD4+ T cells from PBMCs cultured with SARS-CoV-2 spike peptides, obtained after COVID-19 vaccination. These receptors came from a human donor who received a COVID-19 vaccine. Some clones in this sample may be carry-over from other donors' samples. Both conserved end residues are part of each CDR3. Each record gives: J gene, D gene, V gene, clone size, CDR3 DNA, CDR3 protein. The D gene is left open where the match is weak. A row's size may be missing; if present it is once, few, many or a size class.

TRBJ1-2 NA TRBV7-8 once TGTGCCAGCAGCTACACTGGCAGTACTAACTATGGCTACACCTTC CASSYTGSTNYGYTF
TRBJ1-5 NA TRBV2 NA TGTGCCAGCTCAGCGACAGATAGCAATCAGCCCCAGCATTTT CASSATDSNQPQHF
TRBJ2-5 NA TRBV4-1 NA TGCGCCAGCAGCCCCGTGGGTTCTGTTGAGACCCAGTACTTC CASSPVGSVETQYF
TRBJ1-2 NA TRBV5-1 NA TGCGCCAGCAGCTTCACAGCGAACTATGGCTACACCTTC CASSFTANYGYTF
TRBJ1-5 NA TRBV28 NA TGTGCCAGCAGTTTCCAAGGGGGGGCTGGGAGCAATCAGCCCCAGCATTTT CASSFQGGAGSNQPQHF
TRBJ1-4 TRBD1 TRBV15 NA TGTGCCACCAGCAGGAACAGGGGTGGTAATGAAAAACTGTTTTTT CATSRNRGGNEKLFF
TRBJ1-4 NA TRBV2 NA TGTGCCACATCGGCGAGGGTTGGTGAAAAACTGTTTTTT CATSARVGEKLFF
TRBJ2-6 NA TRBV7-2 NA TGTGCCAGCAGCTTAGACCCAGGAATGGCTGGGGCCAACGTCCTGACTTTC CASSLDPGMAGANVLTF
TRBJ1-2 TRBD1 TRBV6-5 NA TGTGCCAGCAGAAGGGACAGTGTTAACTATGGCTACACCTTC CASRRDSVNYGYTF
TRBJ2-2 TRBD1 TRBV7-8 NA TGTGCCAGCAGTTCCCTGGGGACAGGCCGCACCGGGGAGCTGTTTTTT CASSSLGTGRTGELFF
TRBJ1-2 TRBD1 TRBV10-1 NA TGCGCCAGCGGCGCCTATCCCACAGGGGACACTTACTATGGCTACACCTTC CASGAYPTGDTYYGYTF
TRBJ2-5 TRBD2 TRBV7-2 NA TGTGCCAGCAGCTTAAGCGGGGGGTTAGAGACCCAGTACTTC CASSLSGGLETQYF
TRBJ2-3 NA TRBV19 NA TGTGCCAGTAGTATCCGGCGGATTAGCACAGATACGCAGTATTTT CASSIRRISTDTQYF
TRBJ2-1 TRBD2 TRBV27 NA TGTGCCAGCAGTCCTCGAGCGGGGACTGGCAATGAGCAGTTCTTC CASSPRAGTGNEQFF
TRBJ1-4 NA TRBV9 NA TGTGCCAGCAGCGTAGGGCAGTTGGCCAATGAAAAACTGTTTTTT CASSVGQLANEKLFF
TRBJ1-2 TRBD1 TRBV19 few TGTGCCAGTAGTATTGGACAGGCGGACTATGGCTACACCTTC CASSIGQADYGYTF
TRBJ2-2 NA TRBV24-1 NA TGTGCCACCAGTGATCTACGACAGGCGCCCACCGGGGAGCTGTTTTTT CATSDLRQAPTGELFF
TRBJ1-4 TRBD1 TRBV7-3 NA TGTGCCAGCAGCTTAGGGACAGCCAATCCAACTAATGAAGAACTGTTTTTT CASSLGTANPTNEELFF
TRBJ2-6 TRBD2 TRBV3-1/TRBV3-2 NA TGTGCCAGCAGCCGCGTTAGCGGGGGGGCCTCTGGGGCCAACGTCCTGACTTTC CASSRVSGGASGANVLTF
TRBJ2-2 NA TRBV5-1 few TGCGCCAGCAGCCGCACTAGCACCACCGGGGAGCTGTTTTTT CASSRTSTTGELFF
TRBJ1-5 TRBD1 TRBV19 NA TGTGCCAGTAGTGACAGGGACAGGGCCAATTATAGCAATCAGCCCCAGCATTTT CASSDRDRANYSNQPQHF
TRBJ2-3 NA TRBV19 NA TGTGCCAGTACCCCTCGCGGGGTGGGATCAGATACGCAGTATTTT CASTPRGVGSDTQYF
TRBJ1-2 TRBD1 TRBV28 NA TGTGCCAGCAGCCCACCGGGACAGGGGGCGAAAGGTTATGGCTACACCTTC CASSPPGQGAKGYGYTF
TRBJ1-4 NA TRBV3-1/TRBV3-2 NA TGTGCCAGCAGCCAAGATCAGTATAATGAAAAACTGTTTTTT CASSQDQYNEKLFF
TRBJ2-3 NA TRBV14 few TGTGCCAGCAGCCAAGATCTGAGGGCGGGCACAGATACGCAGTATTTT CASSQDLRAGTDTQYF
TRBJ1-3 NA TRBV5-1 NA TGCGCCAGCAGCTTGGTGGCAGAAGAAGACACCATATATTTT CASSLVAEEDTIYF
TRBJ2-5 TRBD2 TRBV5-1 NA TGCGCCAGCACCCGTGCGACGTTAGCGGGGGGAGAGACCCAGTACTTC CASTRATLAGGETQYF
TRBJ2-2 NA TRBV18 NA TGTGCCAGCTCACCGCGGCAGGCCGACACCGGGGAGCTGTTTTTT CASSPRQADTGELFF
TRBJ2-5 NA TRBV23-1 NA TGCGCCAGCAGTATGGCAGGGGAAGAGACCCAGTACTTC CASSMAGEETQYF
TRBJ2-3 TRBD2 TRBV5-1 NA TGCGCCAGCAGCTGGGGGGGGTTAGGGGCAGATACGCAGTATTTT CASSWGGLGADTQYF
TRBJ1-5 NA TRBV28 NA TGTGCCAGCAGTGGAAATCGGGGGACTCAGCCCCAGCATTTT CASSGNRGTQPQHF
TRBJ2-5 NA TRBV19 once TGTGCCAGTAGTGGACTTCTCCGGGGGACCCAGTACTTC CASSGLLRGTQYF
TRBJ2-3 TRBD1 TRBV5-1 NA TGCGCCAGCAGCTTGCAGGGGGTAAGAACAGATACGCAGTATTTT CASSLQGVRTDTQYF
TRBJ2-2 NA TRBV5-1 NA TGCGCCAGCAGCTTAATGGCATCCTTCACCGGGGAGCTGTTTTTT CASSLMASFTGELFF
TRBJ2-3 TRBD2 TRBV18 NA TGTGCCAGCTCACCAAGGCGGGGGGGCCACGATACGCAGTATTTT CASSPRRGGHDTQYF
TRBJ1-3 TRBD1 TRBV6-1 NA TGTGCCAGCAGTGACCACAGGGGGACTGGAAACACCATATATTTT CASSDHRGTGNTIYF
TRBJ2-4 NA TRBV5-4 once TGTGCCAGCAGCGTCGGGCCTCCCAGCGGCAAAAACATTCAGTACTTC CASSVGPPSGKNIQYF
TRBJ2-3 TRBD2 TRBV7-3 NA TGTGCCAGCAGCTTGACTAGCGATAGCACAGATACGCAGTATTTT CASSLTSDSTDTQYF
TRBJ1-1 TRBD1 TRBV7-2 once TGTGCCAGCAGCTCGACAGGGTACGACACTGAAGCTTTCTTT CASSSTGYDTEAFF
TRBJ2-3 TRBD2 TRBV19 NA TGTGCCAGTAGTACCCGGGGGGGGCCGGGAGGAGATACGCAGTATTTT CASSTRGGPGGDTQYF
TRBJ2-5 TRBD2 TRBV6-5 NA TGTGCCAGCAGGGGACTAGCGGGGTCGGAGACCCAGTACTTC CASRGLAGSETQYF
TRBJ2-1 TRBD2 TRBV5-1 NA TGCGCCAGCAGCGTGGGGGGGACCTACAATGAGCAGTTCTTC CASSVGGTYNEQFF
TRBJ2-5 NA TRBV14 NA TGTGCCAGCAGCCAAGGAGACGGGACCCAGTACTTC CASSQGDGTQYF